This T cell receptor beta chain was retrieved from a study of blood T cell repertoires in COVID-19. The CDR3 has 14 residues. V lost 1 base, J lost 5 bases, and 4 bases stayed unmatched. Germline CDR1 reads LNHDA; CDR2 reads SQIVND (reference sequence). Produced via immunoSEQ multiplex PCR; TCRdb's table is partial and in-frame only. The sample shows around 220,000 clones, 80% to 90% of them seen only once. The sequencing sample was made of peripheral blood. The chain has TRBV19 and TRBJ1-2, with 7 bases aligning to TRBD1. The receptor comes from a woman older than 75 with acute or convalescent COVID-19. The CDR3 sequence is CASSIAGQAYGYTF. The CDR3 bases are TGTGCCAGTAGTATAGCCGGACAGGCGTATGGCTACACCTTC.